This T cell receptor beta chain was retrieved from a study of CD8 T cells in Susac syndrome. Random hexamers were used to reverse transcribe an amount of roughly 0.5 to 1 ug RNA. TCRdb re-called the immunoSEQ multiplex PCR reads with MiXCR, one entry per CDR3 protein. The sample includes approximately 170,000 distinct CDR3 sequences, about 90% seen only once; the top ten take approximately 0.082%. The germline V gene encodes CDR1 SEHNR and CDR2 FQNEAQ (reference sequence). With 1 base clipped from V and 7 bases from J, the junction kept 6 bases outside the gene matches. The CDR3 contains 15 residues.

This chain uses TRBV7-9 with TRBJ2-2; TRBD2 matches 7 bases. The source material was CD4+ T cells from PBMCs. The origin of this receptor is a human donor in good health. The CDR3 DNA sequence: TGTGCCAGCAGCTTAGGCCGACTAGCTGGCGGGGAGCTGTTTTTT. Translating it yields CASSLGRLAGGELFF.